Below, 11 T cell receptor beta chains from the same sample are listed, as sequenced in a study of blood T cell repertoires in COVID-19. Some clones are missing from TCRdb's copy, which holds only in-frame ones; the method was immunoSEQ multiplex PCR. The sample includes 220,000 or so clones, around four fifths of them seen just once. Sequencing was performed on peripheral blood. The receptors were sampled from a man between 25 and 39 years old with active or convalescent COVID-19.

This chain joins TRBV28 and TRBJ1-2, with D uncertain. Trimming shortened V by 6 bases and J by 0 bases, and 20 bases separated the two germline ends. Germline lookup yields CDR1 MDHEN and CDR2 SYDVKM. The length of the CDR3 is 17 residues. CDR3 amino acids: CASSSPRGGPANYGYTF. For the CDR3, the DNA is TGTGCCAGCAGCTCCCCAAGAGGAGGGCCAGCTAACTATGGCTACACCTTC.

The rearrangement uses TRBV11-2 and TRBJ2-5, with 7 bases matching TRBD2. V dropped 5 bases and J dropped 2; count of bases not matched to a gene: 8. This CDR3 is 15 amino acids long. Looked up from germline, CDR1 is SGHAT and CDR2 is FQNNGV. The CDR3 loop reads CASSQDGRQQETQYF. As DNA, the CDR3 is TGTGCCAGCAGCCAAGACGGGAGGCAACAAGAGACCCAGTACTTC. The complete variable domain, with remaining parts taken from reference TRBV11-2 and TRBJ2-5, reads EAGVAQSPRYKIIEKRQSVAFWCNPISGHATLYWYQQILGQGPKLLIQFQNNGVVDDSQLPKDRFSAERLKGVDSTLKIQPAKLEDSAVYLCASSQDGRQQETQYFGPGTRLLVL.

This chain connects TRBV7-8 to TRBJ2-3; 15 bases map to TRBD2. This CDR3 comprises 16 residues. Losses at the gene ends were 4 bases for V and 8 bases for J; bases not matched to a gene: 7. Germline assignment: CDR1 SGHVS and CDR2 FQNEAQ. CDR3 sequence (DNA): TGTGCCAGCAGCTCCGGACTAGCGGGAGGGCCCGGTACGCAGTATTTT. Translated, it gives CASSSGLAGGPGTQYF.

CDR3 DNA: TGCAGCGTTGGGGGAGCGGATCAGCCCCAGCATTTT. Protein product: CSVGGADQPQHF. The rearrangement uses TRBV29-1 and TRBJ1-5; unclear D gene. The CDR3 length is 12 residues. Germline V gene sequence: CDR1 SQVTM, CDR2 ANQGSEA. Trimming cost V 4 bases and J 5 bases, with 9 bases left between them.

The J gene is TRBJ2-5, the V gene TRBV30; D is unclear. Deletions cut 4 bases from V and 0 bases from J, with 6 bases between. This CDR3 comprises 12 residues. Germline loops: CDR1 GTSNPN, CDR2 SVGIG (reference sequence). In DNA form, the CDR3 reads TGTGCCTGGACAGACTACCAAGAGACCCAGTACTTC. Its translation is CAWTDYQETQYF.

V and J are TRBV21-1 and TRBJ2-3; whether TRBD2, the table's D call, matches the DNA was not checked. TRBV21-1 is a listed pseudogene. The CDR3 is made up of 15 amino acids. CDR3 nucleotide sequence: TGTGCCAGCAGCAAATCTGCGGGAGGGACAGATACGCAGTATTTT. This encodes CASSKSAGGTDTQYF.

This rearrangement joins TRBV6-1 to TRBJ1-1, with D hard to call. This CDR3 comprises 15 residues. CDR1 MNHNS and CDR2 SASEGT come from the germline V gene. V was shortened by 1 base and J by 2 bases, with 11 bases between the two germline ends. CDR3: CASSEVLNVNTEAFF. The CDR3 bases are TGTGCCAGCAGTGAAGTCCTAAACGTTAACACTGAAGCTTTCTTT.

This clone was seen a single time. The chain uses TRBV2 and TRBJ2-1; D perhaps matches TRBD2 (7 bases). The CDR3 sequence is 15 residues long. V was trimmed by 4 bases and J by 7 bases, leaving 17 bases between them. Germline-derived CDR1 and CDR2 are SNHLY and FYNNEI. The CDR3 bases are TGTGCCAGCAGTGGTCGGGGGGCCACAGTTAATGAGCAGTTCTTC. Its protein product is CASSGRGATVNEQFF.

The chain recombines TRBV5-4 with TRBJ2-3; 9 nucleotides agree with TRBD1. The CDR3 is made up of 15 amino acids. Losses at the gene ends were 3 bases for V and 4 bases for J; bases not matched to a gene: 6. Germline V gene lookup returns CDR1 SGHNT and CDR2 YYREEE (reference sequence). The CDR3 spells CASSSRDRVSDTQYF. CDR3 DNA sequence: TGTGCCAGCAGCTCCCGGGACAGGGTTTCAGATACGCAGTATTTT. Drawing the rest from reference TRBV5-4 and TRBJ2-3, the complete variable domain is ETGVTQSPTHLIKTRGQQVTLRCSSQSGHNTVSWYQQALGQGPQFIFQYYREEENGRGNFPPRFSGLQFPNYSSELNVNALELDDSALYLCASSSRDRVSDTQYFGPGTRLTVL.

The V call is TRBV14, the J call TRBJ1-2, with a weak D call TRBD1 (6 bases). Germline CDR1 and CDR2: SGHDN and FVKESK. The CDR3 covers 14 residues. The V end was cut by 5 bases, the J end by 6 bases, with 16 bases between. The CDR3 nucleotides are TGTGCCAGCAGCGCAAAGGGGGTGGCAAATGGCTACACCTTC. Amino acid sequence: CASSAKGVANGYTF.

The sample holds a few counts of this clone. The rearrangement links TRBV12-3 or TRBV12-4 to TRBJ2-1, with 7 bases fitting TRBD1. The CDR3 consists of 13 residues. V was pared by 7 bases and J by 7 bases, with 7 bases of the junction left unmatched. CDR3 nucleotides: TGTGCCAGCATTCGCGAGGGGGCGAATGAGCAGTTCTTC. Encoded protein: CASIREGANEQFF.